Here is one T cell receptor beta chain with its context. Its binding antigen is unknown. One junction end does not reproduce the germline sequence, and a read error may be involved. The sample is drawn from a study of T cells in Graves' hyperthyroidism and ophthalmopathy (dated by TCRdb to the late 2010s). Some background on the complete study: Peripheral blood samples were taken at the time of initial diagnosis, prior to any treatment. The approximately 95 discovery patients were divided at random into training and test sets in a 7:3 ratio. In addition, the study compared T-cell repertoires in thyroid tissue and in blood from over 5 Graves' hyperthyroidism patients. Whether ophthalmopathy could be predicted prospectively was tested in an independent validation cohort made up of 18 to 20 hyperthyroidism patients plus 17 patients who later progressed to ophthalmopathy. Once sampling was done, hyperthyroidism patients were given methimazole at a starting dose of 30 mg daily, whereas ophthalmopathy patients were given high-dose intravenous methylprednisolone. TCR Vbeta CDR3 sequencing of some 140 peripheral blood samples (43 ophthalmopathy, 75 to 85 hyperthyroidism and 17 progressor patients) is reported in the paper. To identify TCR V-J signatures that set the groups apart, the researchers used a discovery cohort of 90 to 100 patients, made up of 43 with Graves' ophthalmopathy and approximately 57 with stable Graves' hyperthyroidism.

The paper's findings and limits, for the study overall: No statistical method was used to set the sample size in advance, and investigators knew the group allocation. A model built on a 13 V-J signature distinguished ophthalmopathy from stable hyperthyroidism, reaching over 85% sensitivity and about 81% specificity in cross-validation and 80%/75% in testing. Blood samples also contained most of the expanded thyroid clonotypes (frequency above 0.001), which suggests that blood repertoires may reflect thyroid immune responses. In validation, the model predicted progression to ophthalmopathy a median of 6.5 months before onset, with about 64% sensitivity and roughly 72% specificity.

The TCR beta CDR3 regions were amplified from RNA transcripts. The TCR CDR3 was subjected to a first round of RT-PCR using the HTBI primer set and the Qiagen OneStep RT-PCR kit. A second multiplex PCR round built the libraries, followed by size selection and purification. The libraries were sequenced on an Illumina HiSeq2000 using paired-end 100 bp reads. On the study's bioinformatics: SOAPnuke was used to process the raw data, removing reads that contained adapters or uncalled bases, had a mean Phred below 15, or lacked an exact match to the constant primer or identifier. High-quality paired reads were merged using COPE v1.2.5, and each unique nucleotide sequence was defined as a clonotype. MiTCR v1.1 was used to align the clonotypes against IMGT TRBV, TRBD and TRBJ reference segments. Analysis was restricted to V-J combinations with a frequency above 0.0001, which covered about 99% of repertoires. The TCS score was defined as the ratio of F50 (clonal expansion) to E x V (chaos), calculated using BLOSUM62-based TCRdist between CDR3 peptides within each V-J. Welch's t-statistics and random forest reduced roughly 500 V-J features to 10 to 15, which were used in a naive Bayes classifier (R e1071). Thyroid-blood repertoire similarity was quantified with the Morisita-Horn index. The public sequencing data were trimmed at Q25 with fastp and processed into clonotypes with MiXCR by TCRdb, which kept only in-frame beta chains. Identical CDR3 protein sequences are pooled into one entry, listed with their most common genes and DNA. The authors' filters were not applied to this entry. This sample is represented by some 800,000 distinct CDR3 sequences; roughly 40% of them were singletons. The ten largest account for about 9% of the sample.

Stable Graves' hyperthyroidism was defined as the absence of progression to ophthalmopathy over 18 months of follow-up. The hyperthyroidism patients were between 18 and 65 years old and newly diagnosed, with a disease duration of less than 2 months. Patients with uncontrolled infections, other autoimmune diseases, pregnancy or lactation were excluded. Diagnoses were based on clinical symptoms, serum thyroxine and TRAb, thyroid ultrasound and orbital computed tomography. PBMCs were separated from roughly 9.6 ml of fresh peripheral blood using Ficoll-Paque density gradient centrifugation. Total RNA was extracted with Trizol reagent, and quality was checked on an Agilent 2100 Bioanalyzer. CDR3 length: 13 amino acids, cysteine to phenylalanine. The only DNA kept is the CDR3, 39 bases in frame from the first base. The germline V gene yields ENHRY for CDR1 and SYGVKD for CDR2.

The sequence joins TRBV10-3 to TRBJ1-6, with the identity of the D gene unclear. Sequences were obtained from blood. The clonotype originates from a man in his late teens or twenties with Graves' hyperthyroidism. The CDR3 region: CASSLPASSPLHF. The sequenced DNA: TGTGCCAGCAGTCTCCCCGCTTCTTCACCCCTCCACTTT.